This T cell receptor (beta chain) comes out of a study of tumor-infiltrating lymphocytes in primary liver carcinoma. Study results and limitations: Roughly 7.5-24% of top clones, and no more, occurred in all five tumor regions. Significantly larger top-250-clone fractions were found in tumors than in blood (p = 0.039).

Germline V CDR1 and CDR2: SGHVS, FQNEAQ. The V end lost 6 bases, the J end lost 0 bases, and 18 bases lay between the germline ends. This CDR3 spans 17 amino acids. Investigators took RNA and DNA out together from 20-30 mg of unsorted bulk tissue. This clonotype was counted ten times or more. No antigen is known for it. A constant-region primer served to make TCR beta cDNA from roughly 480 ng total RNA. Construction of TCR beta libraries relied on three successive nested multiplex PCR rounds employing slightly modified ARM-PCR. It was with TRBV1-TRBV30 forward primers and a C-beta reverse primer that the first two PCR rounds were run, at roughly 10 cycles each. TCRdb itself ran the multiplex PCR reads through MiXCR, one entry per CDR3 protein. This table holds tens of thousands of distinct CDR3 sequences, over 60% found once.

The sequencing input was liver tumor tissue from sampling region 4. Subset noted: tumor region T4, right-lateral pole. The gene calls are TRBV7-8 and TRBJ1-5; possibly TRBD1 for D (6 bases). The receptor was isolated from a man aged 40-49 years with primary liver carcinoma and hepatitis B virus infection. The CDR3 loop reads CASSSKWGGLSNQPQHF. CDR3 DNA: TGTGCCAGCAGTTCCAAATGGGGGGGCCTTAGCAATCAGCCCCAGCATTTT.